These T cell receptor beta chains were read from a single sample in a study of long-term antiretroviral therapy in people with HIV. Only in-frame clones appear in the TCRdb table, and some are missing; sequencing was by immunoSEQ multiplex PCR. The table lists tens of thousands of clones, roughly 96% of them singletons. The sequences come from unsorted PBMCs, collected roughly 6.3 years after starting antiretroviral therapy. Source of these receptors: a man aged 30-40 years with HIV. CDR3s include the opening cysteine and the closing phenylalanine or tryptophan. A D gene is named only where the DNA matches it firmly. Only part of the rows carry a size: once, few, many, or a class if the clone is expanded.

j_call: TRBJ2-5
cdr3_length: 15
d_call: TRBD2
v_call: TRBV4-3
clone_size: once
cdr3_aa: CASSQDGRAEETQYF
cdr3_nt: TGCGCCAGCAGCCAAGACGGGAGGGCCGAGGAGACCCAGTACTTC

j_call: TRBJ1-5
cdr3_length: 15
d_call: NA
v_call: TRBV2
clone_size: NA
cdr3_aa: CASSEGRSGNQPQHF
cdr3_nt: TGTGCCAGCAGTGAAGGACGGTCGGGCAATCAGCCCCAGCATTTT

j_call: TRBJ2-5
cdr3_length: 14
d_call: TRBD2
v_call: TRBV5-5
clone_size: NA
cdr3_aa: CASTVVGGGETQYF
cdr3_nt: TGTGCCAGCACCGTAGTGGGGGGAGGGGAGACCCAGTACTTC

j_call: TRBJ2-7
cdr3_length: 15
d_call: NA
v_call: TRBV5-1
clone_size: NA
cdr3_aa: CASSLWTTGAYEQYF
cdr3_nt: TGCGCCAGCAGCTTGTGGACCACCGGGGCCTACGAGCAGTACTTC

j_call: TRBJ2-5
cdr3_length: 15
d_call: TRBD2
v_call: TRBV7-2
clone_size: NA
cdr3_aa: CASSPLAGGQETQYF
cdr3_nt: TGTGCCAGCAGCCCCCTAGCGGGGGGGCAAGAGACCCAGTACTTC

j_call: TRBJ2-1
cdr3_length: 16
d_call: TRBD2
v_call: TRBV11-2
clone_size: NA
cdr3_aa: CASSLRRASGHNEQFF
cdr3_nt: TGTGCCAGCAGCTTACGTCGGGCTAGCGGGCACAATGAGCAGTTCTTC

j_call: TRBJ1-6
cdr3_length: 15
d_call: NA
v_call: TRBV10-3
clone_size: NA
cdr3_aa: CAISEFEPDNSPLHF
cdr3_nt: TGTGCCATCAGTGAGTTCGAACCCGATAATTCACCCCTCCACTTT

j_call: TRBJ2-7
cdr3_length: 14
d_call: TRBD1
v_call: TRBV11-2
clone_size: NA
cdr3_aa: CASSSGTVTYEQYF
cdr3_nt: TGTGCCAGCAGCTCAGGGACAGTCACCTACGAGCAGTACTTC

j_call: TRBJ1-5
cdr3_length: 11
d_call: TRBD1
v_call: TRBV6-5
clone_size: NA
cdr3_aa: CASSYGTDPAF
cdr3_nt: TGTGCCAGCAGTTACGGGACAGACCCGGCATTT

j_call: TRBJ1-1
cdr3_length: 13
d_call: NA
v_call: TRBV7-9
clone_size: NA
cdr3_aa: CASSLAAGWAAFF
cdr3_nt: TGTGCCAGCAGCTTAGCCGCGGGGTGGGCAGCTTTCTTT

j_call: TRBJ2-7
cdr3_length: 14
d_call: NA
v_call: TRBV7-8
clone_size: NA
cdr3_aa: CASSPGVQGFEQYF
cdr3_nt: TGTGCCAGCAGCCCGGGGGTTCAGGGGTTCGAGCAGTACTTC

j_call: TRBJ2-1
cdr3_length: 15
d_call: NA
v_call: TRBV25-1
clone_size: NA
cdr3_aa: CASSELTASRNEQFF
cdr3_nt: TGTGCCAGCAGTGAATTAACAGCCTCTCGCAATGAGCAGTTCTTC

j_call: TRBJ2-5
cdr3_length: 15
d_call: TRBD2
v_call: TRBV29-1
clone_size: NA
cdr3_aa: CSVEGTSGRGETQYF
cdr3_nt: TGCAGCGTTGAAGGGACTAGCGGGAGAGGCGAGACCCAGTACTTC

j_call: TRBJ1-3
cdr3_length: 12
d_call: NA
v_call: TRBV30
clone_size: NA
cdr3_aa: CAWQGSGNTIYF
cdr3_nt: TGTGCCTGGCAGGGTTCTGGAAACACCATATATTTT

j_call: TRBJ1-1
cdr3_length: 14
d_call: TRBD1
v_call: TRBV7-3
clone_size: NA
cdr3_aa: CASTQGGAGAEAFF
cdr3_nt: TGTGCCAGCACCCAGGGGGGGGCAGGGGCTGAAGCTTTCTTT

j_call: TRBJ2-1
cdr3_length: 17
d_call: TRBD2
v_call: TRBV28
clone_size: NA
cdr3_aa: CASSGRGLAGRDNEQFF
cdr3_nt: TGTGCCAGCAGTGGCAGGGGACTAGCGGGAAGGGACAATGAGCAGTTCTTC

j_call: TRBJ2-1
cdr3_length: 13
d_call: NA
v_call: TRBV5-8
clone_size: once
cdr3_aa: CASSFSPYNEQFF
cdr3_nt: TGTGCCAGCAGCTTTAGCCCGTACAATGAGCAGTTCTTC

j_call: TRBJ1-4
cdr3_length: 14
d_call: NA
v_call: TRBV29-1
clone_size: NA
cdr3_aa: CSVRMRGSNEKLFF
cdr3_nt: TGCAGCGTCCGCATGAGGGGGTCTAATGAAAAACTGTTTTTT

j_call: TRBJ2-1
cdr3_length: 13
d_call: NA
v_call: TRBV7-6
clone_size: NA
cdr3_aa: CASSLESANEQFF
cdr3_nt: TGTGCCAGCAGCTTAGAATCGGCGAATGAGCAGTTCTTC

j_call: TRBJ2-2
cdr3_length: 14
d_call: NA
v_call: TRBV18
clone_size: NA
cdr3_aa: CASSPRENTGELFF
cdr3_nt: TGTGCCAGCTCACCCAGGGAGAACACCGGGGAGCTGTTTTTT

j_call: TRBJ2-3
cdr3_length: 14
d_call: TRBD2
v_call: TRBV19
clone_size: NA
cdr3_aa: CASGLGTSLDTQYF
cdr3_nt: TGTGCCAGCGGACTTGGGACTAGCTTGGATACGCAGTATTTT

j_call: TRBJ1-1
cdr3_length: 15
d_call: NA
v_call: TRBV7-9
clone_size: NA
cdr3_aa: CASSLPQDPNTEAFF
cdr3_nt: TGTGCCAGCAGCTTACCCCAGGATCCCAACACTGAAGCTTTCTTT

j_call: TRBJ2-7
cdr3_length: 14
d_call: NA
v_call: TRBV19
clone_size: NA
cdr3_aa: CASSGGMDSYEQYF
cdr3_nt: TGTGCCAGTAGTGGAGGGATGGACTCCTACGAGCAGTACTTC

j_call: TRBJ2-5
cdr3_length: 16
d_call: NA
v_call: TRBV6-5
clone_size: NA
cdr3_aa: CASSYSMVAVQETQYF
cdr3_nt: TGTGCCAGCAGTTACTCGATGGTAGCGGTACAAGAGACCCAGTACTTC

j_call: TRBJ2-1
cdr3_length: 14
d_call: TRBD2
v_call: TRBV29-1
clone_size: NA
cdr3_aa: CSAKLAGGGNEQFF
cdr3_nt: TGCAGCGCCAAGCTAGCGGGAGGTGGTAATGAGCAGTTCTTC

j_call: TRBJ2-3
cdr3_length: 17
d_call: TRBD1
v_call: TRBV4-2
clone_size: NA
cdr3_aa: CASSQASGTGGTDTQYF
cdr3_nt: TGTGCCAGCAGCCAGGCTTCCGGGACAGGGGGTACAGATACGCAGTATTTT

j_call: TRBJ2-2
cdr3_length: 13
d_call: NA
v_call: TRBV7-3
clone_size: NA
cdr3_aa: CASSLTGAGELFF
cdr3_nt: TGTGCCAGCAGCTTAACGGGGGCCGGGGAGCTGTTTTTT

j_call: TRBJ2-5
cdr3_length: 15
d_call: NA
v_call: TRBV18
clone_size: once
cdr3_aa: CASSPPFVGGGTQYF
cdr3_nt: TGTGCCAGCTCACCACCTTTTGTGGGAGGTGGGACCCAGTACTTC

j_call: TRBJ2-7
cdr3_length: 15
d_call: NA
v_call: TRBV6-1
clone_size: NA
cdr3_aa: CASSQGIAVGYEQYF
cdr3_nt: TGTGCCAGCAGCCAAGGAATAGCGGTAGGCTACGAGCAGTACTTC

j_call: TRBJ1-3
cdr3_length: 15
d_call: NA
v_call: TRBV30
clone_size: NA
cdr3_aa: CAWSAGTHQGNTIYF
cdr3_nt: TGTGCCTGGAGTGCCGGGACCCATCAAGGGAACACCATATATTTT

j_call: TRBJ1-1
cdr3_length: 16
d_call: NA
v_call: TRBV7-2
clone_size: NA
cdr3_aa: CASSQGLMKMNTEAFF
cdr3_nt: TGTGCCAGCAGCCAAGGACTTATGAAGATGAACACTGAAGCTTTCTTT

j_call: TRBJ2-7
cdr3_length: 14
d_call: NA
v_call: TRBV28
clone_size: NA
cdr3_aa: CASRPTWGTYEQYF
cdr3_nt: TGTGCCAGCAGACCCACGTGGGGGACCTACGAGCAGTACTTC

j_call: TRBJ2-1
cdr3_length: 16
d_call: TRBD1
v_call: TRBV6-1
clone_size: NA
cdr3_aa: CASREQTGGNYNEQFF
cdr3_nt: TGTGCCAGCAGGGAACAGACAGGGGGGAACTACAATGAGCAGTTCTTC

j_call: TRBJ2-7
cdr3_length: 21
d_call: TRBD2
v_call: TRBV4-1
clone_size: NA
cdr3_aa: CASSQEGRSGLAGGPTYEQYF
cdr3_nt: TGCGCCAGCAGCCAAGAGGGACGTTCGGGACTAGCGGGAGGCCCTACCTACGAGCAGTACTTC

j_call: TRBJ2-7
cdr3_length: 15
d_call: TRBD1
v_call: TRBV15
clone_size: once
cdr3_aa: CATSRGGQGAYEQYF
cdr3_nt: TGTGCCACCAGCAGAGGGGGACAGGGGGCCTACGAGCAGTACTTC

j_call: TRBJ2-1
cdr3_length: 12
d_call: NA
v_call: TRBV7-9
clone_size: NA
cdr3_aa: CAGRSSPDEQFF
cdr3_nt: TGTGCCGGGAGGTCTTCCCCCGATGAGCAGTTCTTC

j_call: TRBJ1-2
cdr3_length: 14
d_call: TRBD1
v_call: TRBV2
clone_size: NA
cdr3_aa: CASSVGDRFYGYTF
cdr3_nt: TGTGCCAGCAGTGTAGGGGACAGGTTCTATGGCTACACCTTC

j_call: TRBJ2-1
cdr3_length: 12
d_call: NA
v_call: TRBV9
clone_size: NA
cdr3_aa: CASSPSDNEQFF
cdr3_nt: TGTGCCAGCAGCCCCTCTGACAATGAGCAGTTCTTC

j_call: TRBJ1-1
cdr3_length: 14
d_call: NA
v_call: TRBV11-2
clone_size: NA
cdr3_aa: CASLNRRMGTEAFF
cdr3_nt: TGTGCCAGCCTAAACAGAAGGATGGGTACTGAAGCTTTCTTT

j_call: TRBJ2-7
cdr3_length: 19
d_call: TRBD1
v_call: TRBV28
clone_size: NA
cdr3_aa: CASSLPLYIPRSPGGQQYF
cdr3_nt: TGTGCCAGCAGTTTACCCCTCTATATACCCCGAAGCCCAGGGGGTCAGCAGTACTTC

j_call: TRBJ2-5
cdr3_length: 14
d_call: NA
v_call: TRBV11-2
clone_size: NA
cdr3_aa: CASTKTVTQETQYF
cdr3_nt: TGTGCCAGCACAAAGACGGTTACGCAAGAGACCCAGTACTTC

j_call: TRBJ1-6
cdr3_length: 13
d_call: NA
v_call: TRBV6-5
clone_size: NA
cdr3_aa: CASRGSYNSPLHF
cdr3_nt: TGTGCCAGCCGGGGCTCCTATAATTCACCCCTCCACTTT

j_call: TRBJ2-1
cdr3_length: 14
d_call: TRBD1
v_call: TRBV15
clone_size: NA
cdr3_aa: CATSRDDRGNEQFF
cdr3_nt: TGTGCCACCAGCAGAGATGACAGGGGGAATGAGCAGTTCTTC

j_call: TRBJ2-5
cdr3_length: 14
d_call: NA
v_call: TRBV9
clone_size: NA
cdr3_aa: CASSAGPFEETQYF
cdr3_nt: TGTGCCAGCAGCGCGGGACCGTTTGAGGAGACCCAGTACTTC

j_call: TRBJ2-1
cdr3_length: 22
d_call: NA
v_call: TRBV5-1
clone_size: NA
cdr3_aa: CASSPRGQGGPIAGGPKNEQFF
cdr3_nt: TGCGCCAGCAGCCCTAGGGGACAGGGAGGTCCAATCGCGGGAGGGCCGAAAAATGAGCAGTTCTTC

j_call: TRBJ2-7
cdr3_length: 17
d_call: NA
v_call: TRBV4-1
clone_size: NA
cdr3_aa: CASSQDHLLAGSNEQYF
cdr3_nt: TGCGCCAGCAGCCAAGATCATTTACTAGCCGGTTCTAACGAGCAGTACTTC

j_call: TRBJ2-7
cdr3_length: 15
d_call: TRBD2
v_call: TRBV2
clone_size: NA
cdr3_aa: CASGSEAGVGYEQYF
cdr3_nt: TGTGCCAGCGGATCCGAAGCGGGGGTGGGATACGAGCAGTACTTC

j_call: TRBJ2-5
cdr3_length: 13
d_call: NA
v_call: TRBV6-5
clone_size: NA
cdr3_aa: CASSVSAQETQYF
cdr3_nt: TGTGCTTCCTCGGTTAGCGCCCAAGAGACCCAGTACTTC

j_call: TRBJ1-5
cdr3_length: 13
d_call: NA
v_call: TRBV30
clone_size: few
cdr3_aa: CAWSVRGKGPQHF
cdr3_nt: TGTGCCTGGAGTGTACGGGGGAAAGGGCCCCAGCATTTT

j_call: TRBJ1-6
cdr3_length: 15
d_call: NA
v_call: TRBV7-9
clone_size: once
cdr3_aa: CASSLCDTYCSPLHF
cdr3_nt: TGTGCCAGCAGCTTATGTGACACATATTGCTCACCCCTCCACTTT